These 21 T cell receptor beta chains were sequenced from one sample in a study of blood T cells in healthy people across ages. Primers used in a second PCR of about 7 to 12 cycles were a sample-barcoded 5' primer and a J-beta primer mix. TCRdb reprocessed the 5' RACE reads via MiXCR and lists one record per CDR3 protein. Here the sample spans roughly 1.7 million distinct CDR3 sequences, about 35% being singletons. Sequencing used blood. The receptors originated from a woman in her thirties in good health.

This clonotype has more than one count but fewer than ten. The chain recombines TRBV27 with TRBJ2-7; the D is unclear. With 6 bases removed from V and 7 bases from J, the gap between germline ends came to 10 bases. Germline V CDR1 and CDR2: MNHEY, SMNVEV (reference sequence). The CDR3 spans 11 residues. The CDR3 DNA sequence: TGTGCCAGCAGCCCAAAATTAGAGCAGTACTTC. This sequence encodes CASSPKLEQYF.

This clonotype was seen a handful of times. The J gene is TRBJ1-2, the V gene TRBV9; D remains unclear. Germline V gene lookup returns CDR1 SGDLS and CDR2 YYNGEE. The CDR3 covers 14 residues. V lost 0 bases and J lost 3, with 9 bases in between. CDR3 protein: CASSVDLADYGYTF. CDR3 nucleotide sequence: TGTGCCAGCAGCGTAGACTTGGCGGACTATGGCTACACCTTC.

This clonotype appeared a few times. This rearrangement joins TRBV7-9 to TRBJ2-7, with 7 bases matching TRBD1. The CDR3 runs 13 residues. V shed 11 bases and J 1 base; nucleotides not matched to a gene: 8. The germline V gene encodes CDR1 SEHNR and CDR2 FQNEAQ (reference sequence). CDR3 loop: CASTPGQSYEQYF. For the CDR3, the DNA is TGTGCCTCTACCCCGGGACAGTCCTACGAGCAGTACTTC.

This clonotype was seen more than once but under ten times. The gene calls are TRBV20-1 and TRBJ2-7, with 11 bases fitting TRBD2. J was trimmed by 4 bases and V by 5 bases; bases with no gene match: 4. Per germline, CDR1 DFQATT and CDR2 SNEGSKA (reference sequence). The CDR3 extends over 13 amino acids. The CDR3 loop reads CSALSGGAYEQYF. The CDR3 nucleotides are TGCAGTGCTCTTAGCGGGGGGGCATACGAGCAGTACTTC.

This clonotype was picked up a small number of times. This rearrangement joins TRBV11-2 to TRBJ1-6, with 8 nucleotides matching TRBD1. The CDR3 is 15 amino acids. Germline V gene data show CDR1 as SGHAT and CDR2 as FQNNGV. Trimming removed 4 bases from V and 7 bases from J; junction bases left unmatched: 6. The chain's CDR3 is CASSWPQGVNSPLHF. The CDR3 nucleotides are TGTGCCAGCAGCTGGCCACAGGGGGTCAATTCACCCCTCCACTTT.

The chain employs TRBV4-1 and TRBJ1-1; 7 bases align to TRBD1. The CDR3 runs to 16 residues. The V gene's germline CDR1 is MGHRA and CDR2 YSYEKL. The junction had 8 bases not matched to a gene; V was cut back by 2 bases and J by 2 bases. This CDR3 reads CASSQTGALGNTEAFF. CDR3 nucleotides: TGCGCCAGCAGCCAAACAGGGGCCCTTGGTAACACTGAAGCTTTCTTT.

The V and J genes are TRBV27 and TRBJ2-1, with 7 bases matching TRBD1. Germline CDR1 reads MNHEY; CDR2 reads SMNVEV (reference sequence). V was clipped by 9 bases and J by 3 bases; unmatched bases: 11. This CDR3 is built from 15 residues. For the CDR3, the DNA is TGTGCCAGTTCTCCCGGGACAGAAATCTACAATGAGCAGTTCTTC. Protein sequence: CASSPGTEIYNEQFF.

CDR3 in DNA: TGCAGTGCTAGAGATGGGACAGGAAAAGAAAAACTGTTTTTT. This gives the protein CSARDGTGKEKLFF. The V and J genes are TRBV20-1 and TRBJ1-4; 8 bases map to TRBD1. The V gene end was trimmed by 0 bases and the J gene end by 8 bases; junction bases not matched to a gene: 5. Looked up from germline, CDR1 is DFQATT and CDR2 is SNEGSKA (reference sequence). This CDR3 region has 14 residues.

The V and J genes are TRBV10-3 and TRBJ2-4, with no clear D. V lost 10 bases and J lost 0, with 10 bases in between. The CDR3 loop spans 13 amino acids. CDR1 is ENHRY and CDR2 is SYGVKD in the germline V gene. The CDR3 reads CAREPEAKNIQYF. In nucleotides, the CDR3 is TGTGCCAGGGAACCGGAAGCCAAAAACATTCAGTACTTC.

The V call is TRBV20-1, the J call TRBJ2-5; 11 nucleotides agree with TRBD2. The junction had 9 bases not matched to a gene; V was cut back by 4 bases and J by 5 bases. This CDR3 comprises 15 residues. Germline assignment: CDR1 DFQATT and CDR2 SNEGSKA (reference sequence). The CDR3 sequence is CSANLAGGTGETQYF. CDR3 nucleotide sequence: TGCAGTGCTAATCTAGCGGGGGGAACCGGGGAGACCCAGTACTTC.

The chain carries TRBV5-1 and TRBJ2-7, with D hard to call. Germline CDR1 reads SGHRS; CDR2 reads YFSETQ. Trimming took 0 bases from V and 5 from J, leaving 9 bases between them. This CDR3 spans 13 amino acids. CDR3 region: CASSLGVGDEQYF. In DNA, the CDR3 is TGCGCCAGCAGCTTGGGAGTCGGCGACGAGCAGTACTTC. The whole variable domain, remainder taken from reference TRBV5-1 and TRBJ2-7, is KAGVTQTPRYLIKTRGQQVTLSCSPISGHRSVSWYQQTPGQGLQFLFEYFSETQRNKGNFPGRFSGRQFSNSRSEMNVSTLELGDSALYLCASSLGVGDEQYFGPGTRLTVT.

Only a few counts were recorded for this clonotype. In DNA, the CDR3 is TGTGCCAGCAGCAAGGGGAGGTTGGACTACGAGCAGTACTTC. Encoded protein: CASSKGRLDYEQYF. The J gene is TRBJ2-7, the V gene TRBV7-9, with D tentatively TRBD2 (6 bases). Germline-derived CDR1 and CDR2 are SEHNR and FQNEAQ (reference sequence). Trimming stripped 5 bases from V and 3 bases from J, with 14 bases between. CDR3 length equals 14 residues.

The count of this clonotype is one. This chain uses TRBV12-3 or TRBV12-4 with TRBJ2-7; the match to TRBD1 covers 10 bases. J was trimmed by 3 bases and V by 5 bases; bases with no gene match: 19. The CDR3 is made up of 19 amino acids. The CDR3 reads CASSPLWTGGTMSFYEQYF. The CDR3 region has the DNA TGTGCCAGCAGTCCCCTATGGACAGGGGGAACGATGAGCTTCTACGAGCAGTACTTC.

V is TRBV25-1 and J is TRBJ1-2; 8 positions agree with TRBD1. The CDR3 is 16 residues long. Germline V lookup: CDR1 MGHDK, CDR2 SYGVNS. V shed 2 bases, J shed 1 base, and the junction held 6 bases outside the gene matches. The CDR3 nucleotides are TGTGCCAGCAGTGAAATGGACAGGGTGGATAACTATGGCTACACCTTC. This translates into CASSEMDRVDNYGYTF.

The chain is built from TRBV2 and TRBJ2-7; 8 bases line up with TRBD2. There are 13 residues in the CDR3. The trim removed 8 bases at V and 1 base at J, leaving 4 bases unmatched. Germline values: CDR1 SNHLY, CDR2 FYNNEI. CDR3 DNA sequence: TGTGCCAGCGGCAGCGGGAGATCCTACGAGCAGTACTTC. Its translation is CASGSGRSYEQYF.

The DNA for the CDR3 is TGTGCCAGCAGCCAATTGGGACAGTTCACGCAGTATTTT. Its translation: CASSQLGQFTQYF. The chain has TRBV9 and TRBJ2-3; 7 bases agree with TRBD1. The CDR3 spans 13 residues. After removal of 4 bases from V and 9 bases from J, the junction contained 8 bases not matched to a gene. The germline V gene encodes CDR1 SGDLS and CDR2 YYNGEE. Looking up the rest from reference TRBV9 and TRBJ2-3 gives the full variable domain: DSGVTQTPKHLITATGQRVTLRCSPRSGDLSVYWYQQSLDQGLQFLIQYYNGEERAKGNILERFSAQQFPDLHSELNLSSLELGDSALYFCASSQLGQFTQYFGPGTRLTVL.

The rearrangement links TRBV3-1 to TRBJ2-1; TRBD2 aligns across 10 bases. CDR1 LGHDT and CDR2 YNNKEL come from the germline V gene (reference sequence). The J segment lost 6 bases and the V segment lost 4 bases, leaving 12 bases of the junction unmatched. There are 17 residues in the CDR3. The CDR3 loop reads CASSPMYKRGGLNEQFF. The CDR3 DNA sequence: TGTGCCAGCAGCCCTATGTACAAGCGGGGGGGCCTCAATGAGCAGTTCTTC.

This chain links TRBV2 with TRBJ2-3, with a tentative D call TRBD2 (5 bases). CDR1 SNHLY and CDR2 FYNNEI come from the germline V gene. The CDR3 has 15 amino acids. Between the trimmed V and J ends, which lost 1 base and 4 bases, there was a span of 12 bases. The CDR3 DNA is TGTGCCAGCAGTGAAGGGTCCGGGATCGCAGATACGCAGTATTTT. Protein sequence: CASSEGSGIADTQYF.

The chain recombines TRBV4-1 with TRBJ2-1; the match to TRBD2 covers 14 bases. The germline gives CDR1 MGHRA, CDR2 YSYEKL. The CDR3 sequence is 16 residues long. V dropped 4 bases and J dropped 8; count of bases not matched to a gene: 7. CDR3 region: CASSPGLAGAYDEQFF. CDR3 DNA sequence: TGCGCCAGCAGCCCGGGACTAGCGGGAGCGTACGATGAGCAGTTCTTC.

The V gene is TRBV6-5, the J gene TRBJ1-2, with a weak D call TRBD1 (6 bases). V was trimmed by 6 bases and J by 6 bases, leaving 14 bases between them. Germline V CDR1 and CDR2: MNHEY, SVGAGI. The CDR3 contains 13 residues. The CDR3 protein is CASSRRTDDGYTF. The CDR3 DNA reads as TGTGCCAGCAGCCGGCGGACAGACGATGGCTACACCTTC.

The CDR3 DNA is TGTGCCAGCAGCTTGGGCAGGCCAAGCTCAAATCAGCCCCAGCATTTT. It codes for CASSLGRPSSNQPQHF. The chain is built from TRBV7-8 and TRBJ1-5; no reliable D call. Germline V gene data show CDR1 as SGHVS and CDR2 as FQNEAQ. The CDR3 runs to 16 residues. Deletions cut 3 bases from V and 4 bases from J, with 16 bases between. The full variable domain, rest sourced from reference TRBV7-8 and TRBJ1-5, is GAGVSQSPRYKVAKRGQDVALRCDPISGHVSLFWYQQALGQGPEFLTYFQNEAQLDKSGLPSDRFFAERPEGSVSTLKIQRTQQEDSAVYLCASSLGRPSSNQPQHFGDGTRLSIL.